The T cell receptor beta chain under discussion was sequenced for a study of cytomegalovirus exposure and HLA in healthy donors. Study-wide context: Earlier results showed roughly 120 million unique TCR beta sequences derived from roughly 180 million T cells.

The length of the CDR3 is 14 residues. Germline assignment: CDR1 MDHEN and CDR2 SYDVKM. Trimming took off 3 bases at V and 0 bases at J, with 9 bases between the two ends. Study observations and caveats: CMV serostatus was the only recorded immune exposure for donors. In an earlier analysis, in roughly 580 donors, most V segments appeared productive either ~87% or ~30% of the time. The study designated 150 or so TCR beta chains cytomegalovirus-associated.

The PCR made use of 60 Vbeta and 13 Jbeta primers. The protocol was immunoSEQ multiplex PCR, while the TCRdb copy is restricted to in-frame clones and leaves out a portion. The data show around 140,000 clones, around 79% seen once. Comment on this clone: Its antigen is undetermined.

This chain uses TRBV28 with TRBJ2-7; D perhaps matches TRBD2 (6 bases). Material for sequencing was PBMCs. The receptor's source is a woman in her 40s in good health and CMV-seronegative. This chain's CDR3 is CASSLEGDSYEQYF. The CDR3 nucleotides are TGTGCCAGCAGTTTGGAGGGAGACTCCTACGAGCAGTACTTC.